The 25 T cell receptor beta chains in this list originate from one sample, sequenced in a study of control samples from healthy donors and cancer patients. Only in-frame clones appear in the TCRdb table, and some are missing; sequencing was by immunoSEQ multiplex PCR. The repertoire consists of about 160,000 clones, with roughly 90% occurring once and the leading ten covering about 0.73%. The specimen sequenced was blood. These receptors all stem from a woman between 25 and 40 years old in good health.

J is TRBJ2-7 and V is TRBV6-5; D is perhaps TRBD2 (6 bases). This CDR3 comprises 13 residues. CDR1 and CDR2 (germline): MNHEY, SVGAGI. V lost 5 bases and J lost 7, with 15 bases in between. CDR3 amino acids: CASSPPGLREQYF. DNA of the CDR3: TGTGCCAGCAGTCCCCCGGGACTGCGGGAGCAGTACTTC.

The chain combines TRBV10-2 with TRBJ1-4, with 9 nucleotides matching TRBD1. CDR3 length equals 15 residues. Germline values: CDR1 WSHSY, CDR2 SAAADI. The V segment lost 9 bases and the J segment 7 bases; nucleotides outside the gene matches: 12. CDR3 nucleotide sequence: TGCGCCAGTCTACAGGGGGCGGGTCGTGCTGAAAAACTGTTTTTT. Its protein is CASLQGAGRAEKLFF.

The V gene is TRBV28, the J gene TRBJ1-4; the D gene is possibly TRBD1 (6 bases). Germline CDR1 and CDR2: MDHEN and SYDVKM. V was clipped by 6 bases and J by 7 bases, with 21 bases between them. This CDR3 contains 16 residues. The CDR3 DNA sequence: TGTGCCAGCAGCCAGTTCAGGGGAGGGAGGAGTGAAAAACTGTTTTTT. This gives the protein CASSQFRGGRSEKLFF.

The chain couples TRBV6-5 to TRBJ2-5, with TRBD1 matching 7 bases. V shed 6 bases, J shed 1 base, and the junction held 8 bases outside the gene matches. CDR3 length: 15 residues. The germline CDR1 and CDR2 sequences are MNHEY and SVGAGI. The CDR3 sequence is CASSNPGTAQETQYF. The CDR3 nucleotides read TGTGCCAGCAGCAACCCCGGGACAGCCCAAGAGACCCAGTACTTC.

In this sample, this clone turned up once. The chain couples TRBV10-2 to TRBJ2-7; TRBD1 matches at 9 bases. The CDR3 spans 15 residues. Germline V gene sequence: CDR1 WSHSY, CDR2 SAAADI. The J segment lost 6 bases and the V segment lost 3 bases, leaving 9 bases of the junction unmatched. The CDR3 DNA follows: TGCGCCAGCAGTGAAGCACAGGGGGCGCGTGGCGAGCAGTACTTC. The encoded protein is CASSEAQGARGEQYF.

For the CDR3, the DNA is TGCAGTGCTAGTAAGACCCCGAGGTCCTACAATGAGCAGTTCTTC. Its protein is CSASKTPRSYNEQFF. This rearrangement joins TRBV20-1 to TRBJ2-1; the D is unclear. CDR3 length equals 15 residues. V gave up 3 bases and J gave up 1 base, with 13 bases separating them. Per germline, CDR1 DFQATT and CDR2 SNEGSKA (reference sequence).

V gene TRBV4-1 combines with J gene TRBJ2-5; D uncertain. CDR1 is MGHRA, CDR2 YSYEKL, per germline. The ends were cut back, 0 bases at V and 5 bases at J, with 13 bases in the middle. The CDR3 extends over 15 amino acids. CDR3: CASSQENRAAETQYF. The CDR3 coding sequence is TGCGCCAGCAGCCAAGAGAATAGGGCCGCCGAGACCCAGTACTTC.

This chain links TRBV9 with TRBJ2-1; D is possibly TRBD1 or TRBD2 (8 bases each). Trimming removed 4 bases at V and 4 bases at J, with 27 bases between. CDR1 and CDR2 from the germline V gene are SGDLS and YYNGEE. This CDR3 has 19 residues. This CDR3 reads CASSPHPGGVTSGYNEQFF. The CDR3 DNA is TGTGCCAGCAGCCCACATCCAGGGGGCGTCACTAGCGGATACAATGAGCAGTTCTTC.

V gene TRBV20-1 combines with J gene TRBJ2-7, with TRBD2 matching 12 bases. The CDR3 consists of 15 residues. Germline CDR1 DFQATT, CDR2 SNEGSKA (reference sequence). Trimming took 3 bases from V and 3 from J; bases not matched to a gene: 6. The CDR3 loop is CSASRLAGVDYEQYF. CDR3 DNA: TGCAGTGCTAGTAGACTAGCGGGAGTAGACTACGAGCAGTACTTC.

The CDR3 protein is CASSLEWDAAEQFF. The DNA of the CDR3 is TGTGCCAGCAGCTTAGAATGGGACGCTGCGGAGCAGTTCTTC. The rearrangement uses TRBV11-2 and TRBJ2-1; D might be TRBD1 or TRBD2, each matching 5 bases. The CDR3 consists of 14 residues. V was clipped by 0 bases and J by 10 bases, with 13 bases between them. The germline V gene encodes CDR1 SGHAT and CDR2 FQNNGV.

The CDR3 DNA reads TGTGCCAGCAGCTTGGGGGCTAGCGGGAGTTACGAGCAGTACTTC. This sequence encodes CASSLGASGSYEQYF. V usage is TRBV5-4 and J usage is TRBJ2-7, with 10 bases aligning to TRBD2. Germline V lookup: CDR1 SGHNT, CDR2 YYREEE (reference sequence). The CDR3 contains 15 residues. J gave up 4 bases and V 0 bases, and 4 bases lay outside the gene matches.

This clone was picked up one time. The genes are TRBV14 and TRBJ1-1, with D possibly TRBD1 on 5 matching bases. CDR3 length equals 13 residues. Germline CDR1 and CDR2: SGHDN and FVKESK. V lost 6 bases, J lost 1 base, and 9 bases lay in between. CDR3 residues: CASSSDRNTEAFF. The DNA of the CDR3 is TGTGCCAGCAGTTCAGACAGGAACACTGAAGCTTTCTTT.

This chain links TRBV1 with TRBJ1-2. TRBV1 is termed a pseudogene. CDR3 length: 14 amino acids. The CDR3 nucleotides are TGCACCAGCAGCTTAAGACCCGATCCTATGCGGTACACCTTC. This gives the protein CTSSLRPDPMRYTF.

V is TRBV5-5 and J is TRBJ2-7; 11 bases map to TRBD2. The V gene end was trimmed by 0 bases and the J gene end by 7 bases; junction bases not matched to a gene: 12. Germline values: CDR1 SGHKS, CDR2 YYEKEE (reference sequence). The CDR3 sequence is 17 residues long. The CDR3 is CASSLAYLAGGPGEQYF. For the CDR3, the DNA is TGTGCCAGCAGCTTGGCTTATTTAGCGGGAGGGCCCGGGGAGCAGTACTTC. Drawing the rest from reference TRBV5-5 and TRBJ2-7, the complete variable domain is DAGVTQSPTHLIKTRGQQVTLRCSPISGHKSVSWYQQVLGQGPQFIFQYYEKEERGRGNFPDRFSARQFPNYSSELNVNALLLGDSALYLCASSLAYLAGGPGEQYFGPGTRLTVT.

The chain is built from TRBV5-1 and TRBJ2-7, with a weak D call TRBD1 (6 bases). From germline, CDR1 is SGHRS and CDR2 YFSETQ. This CDR3 region has 14 residues. V shed 4 bases and J shed 6 bases, with 17 bases lying between them. The CDR3, as DNA: TGCGCCAGCAGCCCGTCCGGACAGACCCCCGAGCAGTACTTC. It encodes CASSPSGQTPEQYF.

This sequence joins TRBV21-1 and TRBJ2-7; the listed D gene, TRBD1, was not tested against the DNA. TRBV21-1 is shown as a pseudogene. The CDR3 runs to 19 residues. The CDR3 sequence: CASSKGLGTVMDTLRKQYF. The DNA of the CDR3 is TGTGCCAGCAGCAAAGGTCTCGGGACAGTCATGGACACCCTACGGAAGCAGTACTTC.

The V gene is TRBV12-3 or TRBV12-4, the J gene TRBJ1-2, with D unresolved. V lost 1 base and J 4 bases, leaving 7 bases between the germline ends. The CDR3 extends over 13 amino acids. The CDR3 region is CASSLGVIYGYTF. The CDR3 nucleotides are TGTGCCAGCAGTTTAGGTGTGATCTATGGCTACACCTTC.

The rearrangement links TRBV28 to TRBJ2-7, with TRBD1 as a possible D gene (5 bases). This CDR3 region has 12 residues. The V and J ends lost 2 bases and 3 bases respectively, with 5 bases between them. Germline V CDR1 and CDR2: MDHEN, SYDVKM. The CDR3 region has the DNA TGTGCCAGCAGTTTACAGGGCTACGAGCAGTACTTC. Translation gives CASSLQGYEQYF. Drawing the rest from reference TRBV28 and TRBJ2-7, the complete variable domain is DVKVTQSSRYLVKRTGEKVFLECVQDMDHENMFWYRQDPGLGLRLIYFSYDVKMKEKGDIPEGYSVSREKKERFSLILESASTNQTSMYLCASSLQGYEQYFGPGTRLTVT.

The chain joins TRBV7-9 to TRBJ2-6, with a tentative D call TRBD1 (6 bases). CDR1 is SEHNR and CDR2 is FQNEAQ in the germline V gene (reference sequence). The CDR3 is made up of 15 amino acids. The V and J ends lost 5 bases and 4 bases respectively, with 12 bases between them. CDR3 sequence (DNA): TGTGCCAGCAGCCCAGACAGGTCCGGGGCCAACGTCCTGACTTTC. Protein product: CASSPDRSGANVLTF.

The CDR3 region has the DNA TGTGCCAGCAGTTATGGCAGAAAGAACACTGAAGCTTTCTTT. This sequence encodes CASSYGRKNTEAFF. V is TRBV6-5 and J is TRBJ1-1, with D hard to call. Trimming left V 3 bases short and J 1 base short, with 9 bases between. The CDR3 spans 14 residues. Germline V gene data show CDR1 as MNHEY and CDR2 as SVGAGI.

J is TRBJ1-2 and V is TRBV10-2, with TRBD1 matching over 9 bases. The V gene end was trimmed by 4 bases and the J gene end by 6 bases; junction bases not matched to a gene: 6. CDR1 is WSHSY and CDR2 is SAAADI in the germline V gene. The CDR3 consists of 14 residues. DNA for the CDR3: TGCGCCAGCAGTGGAAACAGGGGGCCTGATGGCTACACCTTC. Translated: CASSGNRGPDGYTF.

For this clone: This specimen includes other DNA sequences encoding the same CDR3. V is TRBV14 and J is TRBJ1-1; TRBD1 agrees at 8 bases. The germline V gene has CDR1 SGHDN and CDR2 FVKESK. This CDR3 contains 13 residues. V gave up 4 bases and J gave up 4 bases; unmatched junction bases: 2. The CDR3 here is CASSLQGGTEAFF. In DNA form, the CDR3 reads TGTGCCAGCAGCCTACAGGGGGGCACTGAAGCTTTCTTT. Full variable domain (missing parts from reference TRBV14 and TRBJ1-1): EAGVTQFPSHSVIEKGQTVTLRCDPISGHDNLYWYRRVMGKEIKFLLHFVKESKQDESGMPNNRFLAERTGGTYSTLKVQPAELEDSGVYFCASSLQGGTEAFFGQGTRLTVV.

The chain carries TRBV30 and TRBJ1-4; D call uncertain. CDR3 length: 13 amino acids. Germline V gene data show CDR1 as GTSNPN and CDR2 as SVGIG (reference sequence). Trimming removed 2 bases from V and 8 bases from J, with 12 bases in between. The CDR3 protein is CAWSPFQSEKLFF. The CDR3 DNA reads as TGTGCCTGGAGTCCTTTTCAGTCAGAAAAACTGTTTTTT.

V and J are TRBV28 and TRBJ2-2, with a tentative D call TRBD2 (6 bases). Trimming stripped 8 bases from V and 5 bases from J, with 15 bases between. The CDR3 consists of 14 residues. The germline gives CDR1 MDHEN, CDR2 SYDVKM. DNA for the CDR3: TGTGCCAGCCTCTCGGGGGTATGGACCGGGGAGCTGTTTTTT. Translated: CASLSGVWTGELFF.

The chain uses TRBV6-5 and TRBJ2-5, with TRBD2 identical over 9 bases. The ends lost 6 bases at V and 3 bases at J; junction bases unmatched: 5. Germline-derived CDR1 and CDR2 are MNHEY and SVGAGI. The CDR3 is made up of 14 amino acids. The CDR3 DNA reads as TGTGCCAGCAGCCTAGCGGGACCAAAAGAGACCCAGTACTTC. Amino acid sequence: CASSLAGPKETQYF.